This entry features one T cell receptor (beta chain) sequence. This specimen belongs to a study of T cell responses to AZD1222 COVID-19 vaccine. Sequenced by immunoSEQ multiplex PCR; TCRdb stores in-frame clones only, minus some. The profile shows roughly 100,000 clones, about nine tenths of them singletons. The sample here was peripheral blood, taken 28 days after the second AZD1222 dose. This sequence was found in an adult who received the AZD1222 COVID-19 vaccine.

The CDR3 sequence is CASRGPVGYTF. CDR3 DNA sequence: TGTGCCAGCCGGGGTCCGGTGGGCTACACCTTC. The chain joins TRBV11-3 to TRBJ1-2; D is undetermined. Germline assignment: CDR1 SGHNT and CDR2 YENEEA. This CDR3 has 11 residues. The V gene lost 8 bases and the J gene lost 8 bases, with 12 bases spanning the gap.